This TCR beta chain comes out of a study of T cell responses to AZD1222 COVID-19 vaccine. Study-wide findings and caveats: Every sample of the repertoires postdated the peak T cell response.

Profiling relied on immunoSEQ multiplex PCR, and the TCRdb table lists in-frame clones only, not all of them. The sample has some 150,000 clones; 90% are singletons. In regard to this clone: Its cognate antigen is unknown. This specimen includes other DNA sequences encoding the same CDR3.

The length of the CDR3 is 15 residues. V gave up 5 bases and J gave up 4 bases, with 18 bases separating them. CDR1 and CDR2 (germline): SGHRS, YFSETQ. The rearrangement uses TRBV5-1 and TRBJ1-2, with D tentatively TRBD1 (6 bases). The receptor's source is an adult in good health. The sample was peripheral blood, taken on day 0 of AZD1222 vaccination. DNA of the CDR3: TGCGCCAGCAGTGCGGCAGGGGACGTTGGCTATGGCTACACCTTC. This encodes CASSAAGDVGYGYTF.